This T cell receptor beta chain was obtained from a study of T cell clones after liver transplantation. Overall study results and limits: In two subjects, few donor cells limited the measurable donor-reactive repertoire.

Profiling relied on immunoSEQ multiplex PCR, and the TCRdb table lists in-frame clones only, not all of them. The sample holds about 120,000 clones, less than 95% seen once. As for this clone: Its antigen is as yet unknown.

The source was CD4+ T cells from blood, collected 12 months after liver transplant. The TCR comes from a human patient who received a liver transplant. The graft donor may account for some of the T cells.

CDR3 sequence reads: CASSESFIVNTQYF. The CDR3 bases are TGCGCCAGCAGTGAGTCGTTTATAGTTAATACGCAGTATTTT. The V call is TRBV10-1, the J call TRBJ2-3; D uncertain. Germline CDR1 reads WNHNN; CDR2 reads SYGVQD (reference sequence). This CDR3 is built from 14 residues. Deletions cut 0 bases from V and 7 bases from J, with 11 bases between.